This is a list of T cell receptor beta chains from one sample in a study of shared clonotypes between healthy human individuals. TCRdb's table, derived via immunoSEQ multiplex PCR, lists solely in-frame clones and lacks some. The sample carries about 2.4 million clones, around 94% recorded once. The sequencing input was naive CD4+ T cells sorted from blood. These receptors originate from a man between 18 and 35 years old in good health. CDR3s include the opening cysteine and the closing phenylalanine or tryptophan. Each record gives: D gene, V gene, clone size, J gene, CDR3 protein, CDR3 DNA. A D gene is named only where the DNA matches it firmly. Some rows mark clone size as missing; the rest say once, few, many or name a class of expanded clone.

d_call: TRBD2
v_call: TRBV10-1
clone_size: -
j_call: TRBJ2-3
cdr3_aa: CASSRSGGNTDTQYF
cdr3_nt: TGCGCCAGCAGCCGGAGCGGGGGCAACACAGATACGCAGTATTTT

d_call: -
v_call: TRBV10-3
clone_size: once
j_call: TRBJ2-5
cdr3_aa: CAISGWGGKTQETQYF
cdr3_nt: TGTGCCATCAGTGGGTGGGGCGGGAAGACACAAGAGACCCAGTACTTC

d_call: -
v_call: TRBV6-1
clone_size: -
j_call: TRBJ1-1
cdr3_aa: CASSDRVGTEAFF
cdr3_nt: TGTGCCAGCAGTGACCGCGTGGGGACTGAAGCTTTCTTT

d_call: -
v_call: TRBV27
clone_size: -
j_call: TRBJ2-3
cdr3_aa: CASSWGEMTDTQYF
cdr3_nt: TGTGCCAGCAGTTGGGGAGAAATGACAGATACGCAGTATTTT

d_call: -
v_call: TRBV10-3
clone_size: -
j_call: TRBJ2-4
cdr3_aa: CAISEPGSRKNIQYF
cdr3_nt: TGTGCCATCAGTGAGCCAGGGAGTAGGAAAAACATTCAGTACTTC

d_call: -
v_call: TRBV9
clone_size: -
j_call: TRBJ2-5
cdr3_aa: CASSVAEKETQYF
cdr3_nt: TGTGCCAGCAGCGTAGCTGAAAAAGAGACCCAGTACTTC

d_call: -
v_call: TRBV4-1
clone_size: -
j_call: TRBJ2-4
cdr3_aa: CASSRVGDIQYF
cdr3_nt: TGCGCCAGCAGCCGTGTTGGAGACATTCAGTACTTC

d_call: -
v_call: TRBV27
clone_size: -
j_call: TRBJ2-7
cdr3_aa: CASSLFRGTPRAHEQYF
cdr3_nt: TGTGCCAGCAGCTTGTTTAGAGGGACACCGAGGGCCCACGAGCAGTACTTC

d_call: TRBD1
v_call: TRBV14
clone_size: -
j_call: TRBJ2-7
cdr3_aa: CASSQDFRQGPYF
cdr3_nt: TGTGCCAGCAGCCAAGATTTCCGACAGGGTCCGTACTTC

d_call: -
v_call: TRBV29-1
clone_size: -
j_call: TRBJ1-4
cdr3_aa: CSVQGTTNEKLFF
cdr3_nt: TGCAGCGTCCAGGGAACGACTAATGAAAAACTGTTTTTT

d_call: -
v_call: TRBV4-3
clone_size: -
j_call: TRBJ1-1
cdr3_aa: CASSQDLTRGPEAFF
cdr3_nt: TGCGCCAGCAGCCAAGATTTGACACGGGGCCCTGAAGCTTTCTTT

d_call: -
v_call: TRBV5-4
clone_size: -
j_call: TRBJ2-6
cdr3_aa: CASSPYFSSGANVLTF
cdr3_nt: TGTGCCAGCAGCCCCTACTTCAGCTCTGGGGCCAACGTCCTGACTTTC

d_call: -
v_call: TRBV6-5
clone_size: -
j_call: TRBJ2-2
cdr3_aa: CASHREVNTGELFF
cdr3_nt: TGTGCCAGCCACAGGGAAGTGAACACCGGGGAGCTGTTTTTT

d_call: -
v_call: TRBV7-9
clone_size: -
j_call: TRBJ2-7
cdr3_aa: CASSLEEGLSYEQYF
cdr3_nt: TGTGCCAGCAGCTTAGAAGAGGGCCTTAGCTACGAGCAGTACTTC

d_call: TRBD1
v_call: TRBV19
clone_size: -
j_call: TRBJ1-2
cdr3_aa: CASSIPGQGVGYTF
cdr3_nt: TGTGCCAGTAGTATACCCGGACAGGGCGTCGGCTACACCTTC

d_call: -
v_call: TRBV5-1
clone_size: -
j_call: TRBJ2-5
cdr3_aa: CASSLAMETQYF
cdr3_nt: TGCGCCAGCAGCTTGGCCATGGAGACCCAGTACTTC

d_call: TRBD1
v_call: TRBV7-9
clone_size: -
j_call: TRBJ2-3
cdr3_aa: CASSSQGAAMGTQYF
cdr3_nt: TGTGCCAGCAGCTCCCAGGGGGCTGCTATGGGTACGCAGTATTTT

d_call: -
v_call: TRBV6-5
clone_size: -
j_call: TRBJ2-5
cdr3_aa: CASSYSWESETQYF
cdr3_nt: TGTGCCAGCAGTTACTCGTGGGAGTCAGAGACCCAGTACTTC

d_call: -
v_call: TRBV5-6
clone_size: -
j_call: TRBJ2-5
cdr3_aa: CASSSIRDNQETQYF
cdr3_nt: TGTGCCAGCAGCTCTATCCGGGACAACCAAGAGACCCAGTACTTC

d_call: TRBD1
v_call: TRBV7-9
clone_size: -
j_call: TRBJ2-2
cdr3_aa: CASSHRGPGELFF
cdr3_nt: TGTGCCAGCAGCCACAGGGGGCCCGGGGAGCTGTTTTTT

d_call: TRBD1
v_call: TRBV5-1
clone_size: once
j_call: TRBJ1-6
cdr3_aa: CASSLPPGQSSYNSPLHF
cdr3_nt: TGCGCCAGCAGCCTACCCCCGGGACAGAGCTCCTATAATTCACCCCTCCACTTT

d_call: -
v_call: TRBV21-1
clone_size: -
j_call: TRBJ1-6
cdr3_aa: CASSKYGGGRPTNSPLHF
cdr3_nt: TGTGCCAGCAGCAAATACGGCGGGGGGCGCCCGACTAATTCACCCCTCCACTTT

d_call: TRBD2
v_call: TRBV4-1
clone_size: -
j_call: TRBJ2-2
cdr3_aa: CASSPERSGGNTGELFF
cdr3_nt: TGCGCCAGCAGCCCTGAACGAAGCGGGGGAAACACCGGGGAGCTGTTTTTT

d_call: TRBD2
v_call: TRBV7-2
clone_size: -
j_call: TRBJ2-7
cdr3_aa: CASSSQGGGGYEQYF
cdr3_nt: TGTGCCAGCAGCTCCCAGGGCGGGGGTGGCTACGAGCAGTACTTC

d_call: TRBD1
v_call: TRBV7-3
clone_size: -
j_call: TRBJ2-7
cdr3_aa: CASSRQGQGAVEQYF
cdr3_nt: TGTGCCAGCAGCAGACAGGGACAGGGGGCTGTCGAGCAGTACTTC

d_call: -
v_call: TRBV18
clone_size: -
j_call: TRBJ2-5
cdr3_aa: CASSALDSFYQETQYF
cdr3_nt: TGTGCCAGCTCGGCTTTGGACAGTTTCTACCAAGAGACCCAGTACTTC

d_call: -
v_call: TRBV7-2
clone_size: -
j_call: TRBJ1-6
cdr3_aa: CASSKGRAKSNSPLHF
cdr3_nt: TGTGCCAGCAGCAAAGGCAGGGCTAAAAGTAATTCACCCCTCCACTTT

d_call: -
v_call: TRBV28
clone_size: -
j_call: TRBJ1-2
cdr3_aa: CASSPDSRRHYTF
cdr3_nt: TGTGCCAGCAGTCCGGACTCCCGTCGCCACTACACCTTC

d_call: -
v_call: TRBV11-2
clone_size: once
j_call: TRBJ1-1
cdr3_aa: CASSFQGMNTEAFF
cdr3_nt: TGTGCCAGCAGCTTCCAGGGGATGAACACTGAAGCTTTCTTT

d_call: TRBD2
v_call: TRBV5-6
clone_size: once
j_call: TRBJ2-5
cdr3_aa: CASSLSGGKETQYF
cdr3_nt: TGTGCCAGCAGCTTGTCGGGGGGGAAAGAGACCCAGTACTTC

d_call: TRBD1
v_call: TRBV4-1
clone_size: -
j_call: TRBJ1-1
cdr3_aa: CASSQGGDRVIRNTEAFF
cdr3_nt: TGCGCCAGCAGCCAAGGCGGGGACAGGGTAATCCGGAACACTGAAGCTTTCTTT

d_call: TRBD2
v_call: TRBV6-5
clone_size: -
j_call: TRBJ2-7
cdr3_aa: CASSSWTSGSYEQYF
cdr3_nt: TGTGCCAGCAGTTCATGGACTAGCGGCTCCTACGAGCAGTACTTC

d_call: -
v_call: TRBV11-2
clone_size: -
j_call: TRBJ1-5
cdr3_aa: CASSPTNQPQHF
cdr3_nt: TGTGCCAGCAGCCCAACCAATCAGCCCCAGCATTTT

d_call: TRBD2
v_call: TRBV19
clone_size: -
j_call: TRBJ2-7
cdr3_aa: CASSMGSGTSGRWEQYF
cdr3_nt: TGTGCCAGTAGTATGGGGTCCGGGACTAGCGGGAGGTGGGAGCAGTACTTC

d_call: -
v_call: TRBV9
clone_size: -
j_call: TRBJ2-5
cdr3_aa: CASSASEGETQYF
cdr3_nt: TGTGCCAGCAGCGCCTCGGAGGGCGAGACCCAGTACTTC

d_call: -
v_call: TRBV5-8
clone_size: -
j_call: TRBJ2-1
cdr3_aa: CASILTIYSYNEQFF
cdr3_nt: TGTGCCAGCATTCTGACTATCTACTCCTACAATGAGCAGTTCTTC

d_call: TRBD1
v_call: TRBV6-6
clone_size: -
j_call: TRBJ1-4
cdr3_aa: CASSRDRGGNEKLFF
cdr3_nt: TGTGCCAGCAGTAGGGACAGGGGTGGGAATGAAAAACTGTTTTTT

d_call: TRBD1
v_call: TRBV28
clone_size: -
j_call: TRBJ1-5
cdr3_aa: CASSPSDRVYQPQHF
cdr3_nt: TGTGCCAGCAGTCCCTCGGACAGGGTTTATCAGCCCCAGCATTTT

d_call: -
v_call: TRBV27
clone_size: -
j_call: TRBJ1-3
cdr3_aa: CASKDSFSGNTIYF
cdr3_nt: TGTGCCAGCAAGGACAGCTTCTCTGGAAACACCATATATTTT